A selection of T cell receptor beta chains follows, all from one sample in a study of chemoradiotherapy in HPV16-positive cancers. Libraries were prepared by immunoSEQ multiplex PCR; TCRdb keeps only in-frame clonotypes and omits some of them. The sample lists over 10,000 clones, roughly 77% occurring once. The material was obtained from a patient who underwent chemoradiotherapy. These receptors were obtained from a human donor with HPV-associated anogenital cancer. Both conserved end residues are part of each CDR3. Fields, in order: clone size, J gene, V gene, CDR3 length, D gene, CDR3 DNA, CDR3 protein. A D gene is named only where the DNA matches it firmly. Not every row has a clone size; where given, it reads once, few, many or a size class.

size: once; J: TRBJ1-1; V: TRBV30; length: 11; D: .; DNA: TGTGCCTGGGGGGGCCGCGGTTTCACTTTCTTT; CDR3: CAWGGRGFTFF
size: .; J: TRBJ1-6; V: TRBV9; length: 13; D: .; DNA: TGTGCCAGCAGGGAGAACTATAATTCACCCCTCCACTTT; CDR3: CASRENYNSPLHF
size: .; J: TRBJ1-2; V: TRBV5-1; length: 16; D: .; DNA: TGCGCCAGCAGCTTGGTAGGCGGGGCGCGTATGGATGGCTACACCTTC; CDR3: CASSLVGGARMDGYTF
size: .; J: TRBJ2-3; V: TRBV5-1; length: 15; D: .; DNA: TGCGCCAGCAGCTTGGGGGGGGCCCGGGTAGATACGCAGTATTTT; CDR3: CASSLGGARVDTQYF
size: .; J: TRBJ2-4; V: TRBV5-4; length: 14; D: .; DNA: TGTGCCAGCAGCTTGGTATCGAATAAAAACATTCAGTACTTC; CDR3: CASSLVSNKNIQYF
size: .; J: TRBJ1-1; V: TRBV30; length: 14; D: TRBD1; DNA: TGTGCCTGGAACCGGGACAGGATGTACACTGAAGCTTTCTTT; CDR3: CAWNRDRMYTEAFF
size: once; J: TRBJ1-3; V: TRBV5-1; length: 14; D: .; DNA: TGCGCCAGCCAAATGGGGGCCTCTGGAAACACCATATATTTT; CDR3: CASQMGASGNTIYF
size: .; J: TRBJ2-2; V: TRBV19; length: 12; D: .; DNA: TGTGCCAGGAATCGAGTAACCGGGGAGCTGTTTTTT; CDR3: CARNRVTGELFF
size: .; J: TRBJ2-3; V: TRBV10-3; length: 14; D: TRBD1; DNA: TGTGCCATCGCTGACAGGGAAAACACAGATACGCAGTATTTT; CDR3: CAIADRENTDTQYF
size: .; J: TRBJ1-6; V: TRBV18; length: 16; D: TRBD1; DNA: TGTGCCAGCTCACAAGACAGGGGTGCCTATAATTCACCCCTCCACTTT; CDR3: CASSQDRGAYNSPLHF
size: .; J: TRBJ2-2; V: TRBV5-1; length: 15; D: .; DNA: TGCGCCAGCAGCTTGCCCCCCGCGAACACCGGGGAGCTGTTTTTT; CDR3: CASSLPPANTGELFF
size: .; J: TRBJ2-1; V: TRBV6-5; length: 14; D: TRBD2; DNA: TGTGCCAGCACCCAGACTAGCGGGGACAATGAGCAGTTCTTC; CDR3: CASTQTSGDNEQFF
size: .; J: TRBJ2-4; V: TRBV19; length: 19; D: TRBD2; DNA: TGTGCCAGTAGTACGGAAGGGACTAGCGGGGGGGTAGCCAAAAACATTCAGTACTTC; CDR3: CASSTEGTSGGVAKNIQYF
size: .; J: TRBJ2-2; V: TRBV12-5; length: 15; D: .; DNA: TGTGCTAGTGGATCCTCCGACAGGAACACCGGGGAGCTGTTTTTT; CDR3: CASGSSDRNTGELFF
size: .; J: TRBJ1-5; V: TRBV30; length: 13; D: TRBD1; DNA: TGTGCCTGGAGTAACAGGGGGAATCAGCCCCAGCATTTT; CDR3: CAWSNRGNQPQHF
size: .; J: TRBJ1-2; V: TRBV15; length: 14; D: .; DNA: TGTGCCCCCTTGGTAGGAGTGACGAACTATGGCTACACCTTC; CDR3: CAPLVGVTNYGYTF
size: .; J: TRBJ1-1; V: TRBV6-5; length: 15; D: .; DNA: TGTACCAGCAGCTCTAAAGGGGCAGTAGCAACTGAAGCTTTCTTT; CDR3: CTSSSKGAVATEAFF
size: once; J: TRBJ2-3; V: TRBV4-2; length: 17; D: .; DNA: TGTGCCAGCAGCCAAGATCCGGCGGGGGCCCTCACAGATACGCAGTATTTT; CDR3: CASSQDPAGALTDTQYF
size: .; J: TRBJ2-3; V: TRBV5-6; length: 16; D: TRBD2; DNA: TGTGCCAGCAGCCCCTTAGCGGGGGGCTTGTCAGATACGCAGTATTTT; CDR3: CASSPLAGGLSDTQYF
size: once; J: TRBJ2-2; V: TRBV11-2; length: 16; D: .; DNA: TGTGCCAGCAGCTTAGACAGCCAAACTAACACCGGGGAGCTGTTTTTT; CDR3: CASSLDSQTNTGELFF
size: .; J: TRBJ2-7; V: TRBV19; length: 13; D: .; DNA: TGTGCCAGTAGTATTTTTCCCGGTTACGAGCAGTACTTC; CDR3: CASSIFPGYEQYF
size: few; J: TRBJ1-3; V: TRBV7-9; length: 14; D: .; DNA: TGTGCCAGCAGCTCAGGGACCGCAGGAAACACCATATATTTT; CDR3: CASSSGTAGNTIYF
size: .; J: TRBJ1-1; V: TRBV9; length: 13; D: .; DNA: TGTGCCAGCAGCGTAAAAATGAACACTGAAGCTTTCTTT; CDR3: CASSVKMNTEAFF
size: .; J: TRBJ2-2; V: TRBV11-3; length: 13; D: TRBD1; DNA: TGTGCCAGTGGGACAGTGAACACCGGGGAGCTGTTTTTT; CDR3: CASGTVNTGELFF
size: .; J: TRBJ2-1; V: TRBV7-2; length: 18; D: .; DNA: TGTGCCAGCAGCTCACAGTCCCTGGCGGGGTGGGCCTACAATGAGCAGTTCTTC; CDR3: CASSSQSLAGWAYNEQFF
size: .; J: TRBJ2-3; V: TRBV7-3; length: 16; D: TRBD2; DNA: TGTGCCAGCAGCCAGACGATAGCGGGGGGGACAGATACGCAGTATTTT; CDR3: CASSQTIAGGTDTQYF
size: .; J: TRBJ1-6; V: TRBV5-4; length: 13; D: .; DNA: TGTGCCAGCAGCCGGGGGAGTAATTCACCCCTCCACTTT; CDR3: CASSRGSNSPLHF
size: .; J: TRBJ1-2; V: TRBV13; length: 16; D: TRBD1; DNA: TGTGCCAGCAGCTTAGGACAGGGGGCCAACAACTATGGCTACACCTTC; CDR3: CASSLGQGANNYGYTF
size: few; J: TRBJ1-6; V: TRBV4-2; length: 15; D: .; DNA: TGTGCCAGCAGCCAAGATGACAGGAGGAATTCACCCCTCCACTTT; CDR3: CASSQDDRRNSPLHF
size: .; J: TRBJ1-2; V: TRBV29-1; length: 14; D: .; DNA: TGCAGCGTGGCCGATGGAGGGGCGGCCTATGGCTACACCTTC; CDR3: CSVADGGAAYGYTF
size: .; J: TRBJ1-1; V: TRBV12-5; length: 15; D: .; DNA: TGTGCTAGCTCAGGGAATTTGGTGATGAACACTGAAGCTTTCTTT; CDR3: CASSGNLVMNTEAFF
size: few; J: TRBJ1-6; V: TRBV7-2; length: 8; D: .; DNA: TGTGCCAGCAGCTTTCCCGGCTTT; CDR3: CASSFPGF
size: .; J: TRBJ1-2; V: TRBV7-2; length: 12; D: .; DNA: TGTGCCAGCAGCTTACAGGCAGAGGTCTACACCTTC; CDR3: CASSLQAEVYTF
size: .; J: TRBJ1-5; V: TRBV19; length: 14; D: .; DNA: TGTGCCAGTACAGAGACGGGTTCTTATCAGCCCCAGCATTTT; CDR3: CASTETGSYQPQHF
size: .; J: TRBJ1-1; V: TRBV30; length: 11; D: .; DNA: TGTGCCTGGACGGATACCCGCGTAGCTTTCTTT; CDR3: CAWTDTRVAFF
size: .; J: TRBJ2-7; V: TRBV7-6; length: 15; D: .; DNA: TGTGCCAGCGATCGGGAAACCCAAACCACCCGCGAGCAGTACTTC; CDR3: CASDRETQTTREQYF
size: .; J: TRBJ1-4; V: TRBV11-2; length: 14; D: .; DNA: TGTGCCAGCAGCTTCCAGGCCCTTAATGAAAAACTGTTTTTT; CDR3: CASSFQALNEKLFF
size: few; J: TRBJ1-3; V: TRBV11-2; length: 13; D: .; DNA: TGTGCCAGCAGCTTAGATCCTCGAAACACCATATATTTT; CDR3: CASSLDPRNTIYF
size: .; J: TRBJ1-5; V: TRBV7-2; length: 13; D: .; DNA: TGTGCCAGCAGCCTAATGGGCAATCAGCCCCAGCATTTT; CDR3: CASSLMGNQPQHF
size: .; J: TRBJ1-1; V: TRBV18; length: 16; D: .; DNA: TGTGCCAGCTCACCCCTTCAACTACAGGGAGGCACTGAAGCTTTCTTT; CDR3: CASSPLQLQGGTEAFF
size: once; J: TRBJ1-1; V: TRBV20-1; length: 10; D: .; DNA: TGCAGTGTCCTGCACACTGAAGCTTTCTTT; CDR3: CSVLHTEAFF
size: .; J: TRBJ1-1; V: TRBV7-9; length: 15; D: TRBD1; DNA: TGTGCCAGCAGCTTACAACAGGGGGCGGATACTGAAGCTTTCTTT; CDR3: CASSLQQGADTEAFF